The 18 T cell receptor beta chains in this list originate from one sample, sequenced in a study of blood T cell repertoires in COVID-19 (TCRdb year 2020). The receptor library was made with the immunoSEQ multiplex PCR assay. TCRdb obtained this table from immuneACCESS and retained in-frame rearrangements with V and J assigned. These tables miss some clones; where compared with another copy, unresolved V genes account for less than half of the shortfall, and the remainder is unexplained. Across this sample there are approximately 200,000 clones, with over 80% seen only once. In total, the top ten clones hold 0.95% to 1.5% of the sample. Sequencing was performed on PBMCs or T cells enriched from blood (not recorded which). These receptor sequences come from a man aged 25 to 45 who had recovered from COVID-19.

This chain connects TRBV5-4 to TRBJ1-1; D gene uncertain. V shed 0 bases and J shed 0 bases, with 9 bases lying between them. The CDR3 has 15 amino acids. Germline CDR1 and CDR2: SGHNT and YYREEE (reference sequence). For the CDR3, the DNA is TGTGCCAGCAGCTTGGGGCGGGGTATGAACACTGAAGCTTTCTTT. This encodes CASSLGRGMNTEAFF.

The chain combines TRBV18 with TRBJ2-5, with 7 bases lining up with TRBD1. Germline lookup yields CDR1 KGHSH and CDR2 LQKENI. Trimming cost V 4 bases and J 4 bases; bases outside gene matches: 3. The CDR3 runs 13 residues. CDR3 nucleotide sequence: TGTGCCAGCTCACAGGGGGCGGGAGAGACCCAGTACTTC. Protein product: CASSQGAGETQYF.

The rearrangement links TRBV15 to TRBJ2-3; 7 bases match TRBD2. This CDR3 has 16 amino acids. V lost 2 bases to trimming and J lost 5 bases; unmatched junction nucleotides: 10. Germline loops: CDR1 LNHNV, CDR2 YYDKDF (reference sequence). The CDR3 DNA reads TGTGCCACCAGCAGATACCGGGACTATGATATAGATACGCAGTATTTT. Translation gives CATSRYRDYDIDTQYF.

The rearrangement links TRBV19 to TRBJ1-5; D is uncertain. V shed 2 bases and J shed 0 bases, with 11 bases lying between them. Germline CDR1 and CDR2: LNHDA and SQIVND (reference sequence). The CDR3 extends over 16 amino acids. The CDR3 region is CASSIRATSSNQPQHF. Written as DNA, the CDR3 is TGTGCCAGTAGTATACGTGCTACCTCTAGCAATCAGCCCCAGCATTTT.

The chain employs TRBV4-3 and TRBJ1-3; weak D call: TRBD1 (6 bases). The V end lost 2 bases, the J end lost 3 bases, and 14 bases lay between the germline ends. CDR3 size: 16 residues. Per germline, CDR1 LGHNA and CDR2 YSLEER. The CDR3 coding sequence is TGCGCCAGCAGCCAACTAACCACAGGGCTTGGAAACACCATATATTTT. This encodes CASSQLTTGLGNTIYF.

This chain uses TRBV10-3 with TRBJ1-4; D is unclear. The length of the CDR3 is 13 residues. The germline V gene encodes CDR1 ENHRY and CDR2 SYGVKD. V was clipped by 0 bases and J by 8 bases, with 7 bases between them. The CDR3 protein is CAISESRGEKLFF. Here the CDR3 DNA reads TGTGCCATCAGTGAGTCACGAGGGGAAAAACTGTTTTTT.

This chain links TRBV30 with TRBJ1-1, with TRBD1 as a possible D gene (5 bases). Germline V CDR1 and CDR2: GTSNPN, SVGIG (reference sequence). The length of the CDR3 is 13 residues. With 6 bases removed from V and 1 base from J, the gap between germline ends came to 12 bases. CDR3 residues: CACPAGRNTEAFF. CDR3 in DNA: TGTGCCTGTCCCGCGGGGCGGAACACTGAAGCTTTCTTT.

The chain carries TRBV5-1 and TRBJ1-1, with D tentatively TRBD1 (5 bases). Trimming took 0 bases from V and 0 from J, leaving 9 bases between them. The CDR3 is 15 residues long. Germline V lookup: CDR1 SGHRS, CDR2 YFSETQ. CDR3 sequence: CASSLDAGVNTEAFF. In DNA, the CDR3 is TGCGCCAGCAGCTTGGATGCGGGGGTGAACACTGAAGCTTTCTTT. Full variable domain (outside the CDR3, taken from reference TRBV5-1 and TRBJ1-1): KAGVTQTPRYLIKTRGQQVTLSCSPISGHRSVSWYQQTPGQGLQFLFEYFSETQRNKGNFPGRFSGRQFSNSRSEMNVSTLELGDSALYLCASSLDAGVNTEAFFGQGTRLTVV.

The V gene is TRBV7-2, the J gene TRBJ1-2, with D perhaps TRBD1 (6 bases). CDR1 is SGHTA, CDR2 FQGNSA, per germline. The CDR3 extends over 12 amino acids. The V end lost 3 bases, the J end lost 5 bases, and 7 bases lay between the germline ends. The CDR3 region is CASSFQGYGYTF. As DNA, the CDR3 is TGTGCCAGCAGCTTCCAGGGGTATGGCTACACCTTC.

The chain is built from TRBV25-1 and TRBJ2-3, with 7 bases matching TRBD1. The CDR3 is 13 residues long. Germline V lookup: CDR1 MGHDK, CDR2 SYGVNS. Trimming at V came to 5 bases and at J to 4 bases, leaving 3 bases not matched to a gene. The CDR3 reads CASSPGGSDTQYF. As DNA, the CDR3 is TGTGCCAGCAGTCCAGGGGGTTCAGATACGCAGTATTTT.

This chain joins TRBV19 and TRBJ2-5, with a possible D match to TRBD2 (6 bases). The CDR3 is 13 residues long. The germline CDR1 and CDR2 sequences are LNHDA and SQIVND (reference sequence). V lost 10 bases, J lost 5 bases, and 17 bases lay in between. The CDR3 loop reads CATGSRVGETQYF. DNA of the CDR3: TGTGCCACCGGGAGCCGAGTAGGGGAGACCCAGTACTTC. The whole variable domain, filled in from reference TRBV19 and TRBJ2-5, reads DGGITQSPKYLFRKEGQNVTLSCEQNLNHDAMYWYRQDPGQGLRLIYYSQIVNDFQKGDIAEGYSVSREKKESFPLTVTSAQKNPTAFYLCATGSRVGETQYFGPGTRLLVL.

J is TRBJ2-1 and V is TRBV19; 10 bases fit TRBD1. The CDR3 sequence is 15 residues long. J gave up 6 bases and V 4 bases, and 6 bases lay outside the gene matches. Germline CDR1 is LNHDA and CDR2 is SQIVND (reference sequence). The CDR3 loop is CASSTGTGAGNEQFF. DNA of the CDR3: TGTGCCAGTAGTACCGGGACAGGGGCTGGCAATGAGCAGTTCTTC.

This sequence joins TRBV3-1 (or the pseudogene TRBV3-2) and TRBJ2-1; 11 positions match TRBD1. The V gene's germline CDR1 is LGHDT and CDR2 YNNKEL (reference sequence). The CDR3 is 15 residues long. J gave up 4 bases and V 5 bases, and 4 bases lay outside the gene matches. The CDR3: CASSEGTGGYNEQFF. The CDR3 DNA reads TGTGCCAGCAGCGAAGGGACAGGGGGATACAATGAGCAGTTCTTC.

This chain's CDR3 is CASGLSGGVEQYF. The CDR3 coding sequence is TGTGCTAGTGGTTTGTCCGGGGGGGTGGAGCAGTACTTC. The chain joins TRBV12-5 to TRBJ2-7; 8 bases are shared with TRBD2. The CDR3 sequence is 13 residues long. The junction had 4 bases not matched to a gene; V was cut back by 2 bases and J by 7 bases. The germline V gene encodes CDR1 LGHNT and CDR2 FRNRAP.

The genes are TRBV28 and TRBJ1-6; a possible D gene is TRBD1 (6 bases). V was cut by 3 bases and J by 7 bases, with 10 bases left in between. This CDR3 has 14 amino acids. Per the germline V gene, CDR1 is MDHEN and CDR2 is SYDVKM. CDR3 protein: CASSLQGWNSPLHF. The CDR3 DNA sequence: TGTGCCAGCAGTTTGCAGGGGTGGAATTCACCCCTCCACTTT. The variable domain in full, with the rest retrieved from reference TRBV28 and TRBJ1-6, is DVKVTQSSRYLVKRTGEKVFLECVQDMDHENMFWYRQDPGLGLRLIYFSYDVKMKEKGDIPEGYSVSREKKERFSLILESASTNQTSMYLCASSLQGWNSPLHFGNGTRLTVT.

V is TRBV7-2 and J is TRBJ1-5; D is ambiguous. CDR1 and CDR2 from the germline V gene are SGHTA and FQGNSA. The ends were cut back, 2 bases at V and 0 bases at J, with 5 bases in the middle. CDR3 length: 14 amino acids. CDR3 coding DNA: TGTGCCAGCAGCTTATACACTAGCAATCAGCCCCAGCATTTT. Its translation is CASSLYTSNQPQHF.

The rearrangement links TRBV7-9 to TRBJ2-1; the D gene is possibly TRBD2 (5 bases). The CDR3 is 13 amino acids. Germline V gene sequence: CDR1 SEHNR, CDR2 FQNEAQ (reference sequence). V lost 3 bases and J lost 6, with 9 bases in between. CDR3 DNA: TGTGCCAGCAGCTTCGCCGGACTCAATGAGCAGTTCTTC. Its translation: CASSFAGLNEQFF.

The CDR3 is CASSSGPGNTEAFF. In DNA, the CDR3 is TGTGCCAGCAGCTCAGGGCCCGGGAACACTGAAGCTTTCTTT. This chain uses TRBV7-9 with TRBJ1-1; possible D gene TRBD1, 5 bases. Looked up from germline, CDR1 is SEHNR and CDR2 is FQNEAQ (reference sequence). V shed 4 bases and J shed 1 base, with 10 bases lying between them. CDR3 length equals 14 residues.